This record concerns one T cell receptor beta chain sequence. These data originate in a study of T cell changes during pregnancy in multiple sclerosis. Some clones are missing from TCRdb's copy, which holds only in-frame ones; the method was immunoSEQ multiplex PCR. There are under 40,000 clones in the sample; roughly 93% occur only once, and 4% to 5.5% lies in the top ten. The source was peripheral blood, collected in the second trimester of pregnancy. The origin of this receptor is a female donor in good health, enrolled as a control in a pregnancy study.

CDR3: CASSLGAGLAVSYEQYF. In nucleotides, the CDR3 is TGCGCCAGCAGCTTGGGCGCAGGACTAGCGGTTTCCTACGAGCAGTACTTC. The chain is built from TRBV5-1 and TRBJ2-7; 10 bases agree with TRBD2. Germline V CDR1 and CDR2: SGHRS, YFSETQ. The CDR3 is made up of 17 amino acids. With V trimmed by 0 bases and J by 1 base, 7 bases remained unmatched. The complete variable domain, with remaining parts taken from reference TRBV5-1 and TRBJ2-7, reads KAGVTQTPRYLIKTRGQQVTLSCSPISGHRSVSWYQQTPGQGLQFLFEYFSETQRNKGNFPGRFSGRQFSNSRSEMNVSTLELGDSALYLCASSLGAGLAVSYEQYFGPGTRLTVT.